This T cell receptor (beta chain) was recovered during a study of cytomegalovirus exposure and HLA in healthy donors. Study as a whole: A subsequent analysis reported that the roughly 120 validation repertoires were produced on the same platform that had also been used for the approximately 710 first-cohort repertoires.

The donors were part of the validation cohort of over a hundred subjects. That cohort was separate from the first cohort, which comprised roughly 670 subjects. Study results and caveats: Some public TCRs appeared in many individuals, while most sequences were rare.

Profiling relied on immunoSEQ multiplex PCR, and the TCRdb table lists in-frame clones only, not all of them. The data hold 120,000 or so clones, with 89% observed a single time. CDR1 and CDR2 (germline): SGDLS, YYNGEE. The CDR3 consists of 15 residues. Trimming took 3 bases from V and 4 from J, leaving 14 bases between them. As concerns this clone: Its antigen remains unidentified.

Sequencing was performed on PBMCs. The receptor was isolated from a woman under 30 in good health and CMV-seronegative. The J gene is TRBJ2-1, the V gene TRBV9; tentatively, D is TRBD1 (6 bases). This CDR3 reads CASSEVMDSYNEQFF. CDR3 nucleotides: TGTGCCAGCAGCGAAGTAATGGACAGTTACAATGAGCAGTTCTTC.